Shown below are 5 T cell receptor beta chains from a single sample sequenced in a study of T cells in tumors after PD-1 blockade. Sequencing was performed with immunoSEQ multiplex PCR; in TCRdb, only in-frame clones are kept and a portion is missing. This sample has 54,000 or so clones, with roughly 77% found just once. The input for sequencing was PBMCs, taken before anti-PD-1 treatment. All receptors derive from a human donor with basal cell carcinoma.

This clone has just one count. This rearrangement joins TRBV3-1 (or the pseudogene TRBV3-2) to TRBJ1-4; D is unresolved. This CDR3 is built from 13 residues. Germline V gene sequence: CDR1 LGHDT, CDR2 YNNKEL (reference sequence). The V end lost 1 base, the J end lost 14 bases, and 14 bases lay between the germline ends. This chain's CDR3 is CASSQVGSWFLFF. As DNA, the CDR3 is TGTGCCAGCAGCCAAGTTGGGTCTTGGTTCCTGTTTTTT.

The J gene is TRBJ2-4, the V gene TRBV6-1; perhaps TRBD2 as D (6 bases). The CDR3 is 13 amino acids. Per the germline V gene, CDR1 is MNHNS and CDR2 is SASEGT. V lost 1 base and J lost 13, with 14 bases in between. Here the CDR3 reads CASSEGTGGSQYF. The CDR3 nucleotides read TGTGCCAGCAGTGAAGGGACTGGGGGGTCCCAGTACTTC.

The rearrangement uses TRBV29-1 and TRBJ1-5, with TRBD1 matching over 7 bases. CDR1 and CDR2 from the germline V gene are SQVTM and ANQGSEA. With 7 bases clipped from V and 14 bases from J, the junction kept 8 bases outside the gene matches. The CDR3 is 10 residues long. CDR3 loop: CSEQGPQEHF. The DNA for the CDR3 is TGCAGCGAACAGGGGCCGCAGGAGCATTTT.

This clone was recorded a few times. The V call is TRBV7-6, the J call TRBJ1-3; D uncertain. The CDR3 has 16 amino acids. CDR1 and CDR2 from the germline V gene are SGHVS and FNYEAQ. V lost 4 bases, J lost 4 bases, and 17 bases lay in between. As DNA, the CDR3 is TGTGCCAGCAGCTCCGCGATGGGGAGTCTCGGAAACACCATATATTTT. As protein: CASSSAMGSLGNTIYF.

In this sample, this clone turned up once. The chain carries TRBV3-1 (or the pseudogene TRBV3-2) and TRBJ1-2, with D hard to call. CDR3 length equals 15 residues. The V gene's germline CDR1 is LGHDT and CDR2 YNNKEL (reference sequence). With 0 bases removed from V and 4 bases from J, the gap between germline ends came to 12 bases. DNA of the CDR3: TGTGCCAGCAGCCAAGATCATCAGGTTCTCTATGGCTACACCTTC. Translation: CASSQDHQVLYGYTF.